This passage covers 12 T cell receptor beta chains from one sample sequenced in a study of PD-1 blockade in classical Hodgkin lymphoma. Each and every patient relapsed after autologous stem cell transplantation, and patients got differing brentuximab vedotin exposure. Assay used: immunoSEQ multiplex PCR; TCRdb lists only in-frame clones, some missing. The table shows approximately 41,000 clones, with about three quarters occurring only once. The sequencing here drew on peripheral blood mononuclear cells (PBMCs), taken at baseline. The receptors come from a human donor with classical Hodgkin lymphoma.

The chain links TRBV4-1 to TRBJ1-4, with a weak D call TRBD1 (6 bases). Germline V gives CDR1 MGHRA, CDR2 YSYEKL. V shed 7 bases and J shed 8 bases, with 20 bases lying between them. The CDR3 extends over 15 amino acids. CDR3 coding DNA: TGCGCCAGCACCGCCGGGACAACGGAGGGGGAAAAACTGTTTTTT. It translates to CASTAGTTEGEKLFF.

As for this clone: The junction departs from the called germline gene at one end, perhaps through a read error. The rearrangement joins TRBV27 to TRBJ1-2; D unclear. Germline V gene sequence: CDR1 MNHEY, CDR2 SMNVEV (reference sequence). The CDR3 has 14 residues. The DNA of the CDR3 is TGTGCCAGCAGCCCTCTTGTGTCTAACTATGGCCACACCTTC. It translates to CASSPLVSNYGHTF.

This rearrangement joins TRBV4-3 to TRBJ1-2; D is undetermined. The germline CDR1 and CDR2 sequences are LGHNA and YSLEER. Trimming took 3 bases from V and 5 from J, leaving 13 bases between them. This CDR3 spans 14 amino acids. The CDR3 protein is CASSQRFGVYGYTF. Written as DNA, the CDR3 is TGCGCCAGCAGCCAGCGCTTCGGGGTTTATGGCTACACCTTC.

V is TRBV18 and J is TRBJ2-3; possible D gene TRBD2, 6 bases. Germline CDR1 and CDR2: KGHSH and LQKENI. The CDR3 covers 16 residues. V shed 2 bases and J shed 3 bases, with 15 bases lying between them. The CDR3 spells CASSPGGRGGTDTQYF. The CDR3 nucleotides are TGTGCCAGCTCACCAGGCGGAAGGGGAGGTACAGATACGCAGTATTTT.

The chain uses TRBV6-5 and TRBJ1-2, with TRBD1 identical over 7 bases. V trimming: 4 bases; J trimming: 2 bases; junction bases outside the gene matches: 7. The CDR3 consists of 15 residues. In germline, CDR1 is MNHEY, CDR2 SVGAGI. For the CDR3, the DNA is TGTGCCAGCAGTTCAAACAGGGGCCCCAACTATGGCTACACCTTC. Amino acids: CASSSNRGPNYGYTF.

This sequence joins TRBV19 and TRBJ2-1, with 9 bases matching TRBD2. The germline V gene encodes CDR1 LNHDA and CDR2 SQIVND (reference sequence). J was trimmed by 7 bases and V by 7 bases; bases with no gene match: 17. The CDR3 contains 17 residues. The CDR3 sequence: CASTNQAGGAVWNEQFF. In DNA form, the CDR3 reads TGTGCCAGTACAAATCAAGCGGGGGGCGCTGTCTGGAATGAGCAGTTCTTC. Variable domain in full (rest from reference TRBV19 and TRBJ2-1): DGGITQSPKYLFRKEGQNVTLSCEQNLNHDAMYWYRQDPGQGLRLIYYSQIVNDFQKGDIAEGYSVSREKKESFPLTVTSAQKNPTAFYLCASTNQAGGAVWNEQFFGPGTRLTVL.

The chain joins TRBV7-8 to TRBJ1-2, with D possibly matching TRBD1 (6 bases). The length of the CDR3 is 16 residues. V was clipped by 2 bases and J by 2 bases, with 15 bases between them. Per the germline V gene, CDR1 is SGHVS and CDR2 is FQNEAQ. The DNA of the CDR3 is TGTGCCAGCAGCTTATCGGCACAGGGTATGAACTATGGCTACACCTTC. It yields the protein CASSLSAQGMNYGYTF.

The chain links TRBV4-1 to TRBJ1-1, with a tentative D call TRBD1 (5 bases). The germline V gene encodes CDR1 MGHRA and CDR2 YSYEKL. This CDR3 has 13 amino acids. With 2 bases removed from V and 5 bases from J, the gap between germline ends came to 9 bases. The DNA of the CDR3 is TGCGCCAGCAGCCAAACCACAGGAACTGAAGCTTTCTTT. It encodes CASSQTTGTEAFF.

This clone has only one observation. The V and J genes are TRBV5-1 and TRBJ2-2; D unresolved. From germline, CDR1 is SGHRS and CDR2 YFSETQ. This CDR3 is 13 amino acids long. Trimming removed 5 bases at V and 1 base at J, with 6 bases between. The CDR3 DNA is TGCGCCAGCAGTCCTAGGAACACCGGGGAGCTGTTTTTT. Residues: CASSPRNTGELFF.

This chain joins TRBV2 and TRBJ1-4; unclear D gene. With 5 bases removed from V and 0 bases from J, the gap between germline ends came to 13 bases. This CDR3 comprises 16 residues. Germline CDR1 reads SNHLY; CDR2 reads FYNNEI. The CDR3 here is CASSSGGIATNEKLFF. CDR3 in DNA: TGTGCCAGCAGTTCAGGCGGCATTGCAACTAATGAAAAACTGTTTTTT.

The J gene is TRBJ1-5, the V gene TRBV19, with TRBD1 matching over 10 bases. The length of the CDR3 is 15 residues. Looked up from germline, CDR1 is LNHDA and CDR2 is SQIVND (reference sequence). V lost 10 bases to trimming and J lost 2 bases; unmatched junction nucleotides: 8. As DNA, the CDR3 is TGTGCCACTAGAGGAGGGACAGGGGGCAATCAGCCCCAGCATTTT. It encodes CATRGGTGGNQPQHF.

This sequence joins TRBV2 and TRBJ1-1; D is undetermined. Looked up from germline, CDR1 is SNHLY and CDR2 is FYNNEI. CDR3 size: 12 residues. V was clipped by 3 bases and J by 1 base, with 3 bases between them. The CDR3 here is CASSEGNTEAFF. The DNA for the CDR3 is TGTGCCAGCAGTGAGGGGAACACTGAAGCTTTCTTT. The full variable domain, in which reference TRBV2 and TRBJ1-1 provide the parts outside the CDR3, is EPEVTQTPSHQVTQMGQEVILRCVPISNHLYFYWYRQILGQKVEFLVSFYNNEISEKSEIFDDQFSVERPDGSNFTLKIRSTKLEDSAMYFCASSEGNTEAFFGQGTRLTVV.